This T cell receptor (beta chain) comes out of a study of regulatory T cells in long-lasting Graves disease. The CDR3 contains 15 residues. V gave up 5 bases and J gave up 2 bases, with 12 bases separating them. Germline V CDR1 and CDR2: SGHTA, FQGNSA. With iRepertoire HTBI primers and Arm-PCR of CDR3 regions, TCR beta libraries were built. MiXCR, applied by TCRdb to the multiplex PCR reads, yields one record per CDR3 protein. The sample carries 350,000 to 450,000 distinct CDR3 sequences, 20% recorded once. Time point reported: persistent/refractory GD, antithyroid drugs over 5 years with positive TRAb. Isolated PBMC RNA provided the starting material for the TCR library.

The sequence was obtained from a female donor with Graves disease. V and J are TRBV7-2 and TRBJ2-2; weak D call: TRBD1 (6 bases). Sequenced here: peripheral blood mononuclear cells (PBMCs), sampled when the disease was refractory, from a patient treated with antithyroid drugs. DNA for the CDR3: TGTGCCAGCAGCCTGGACAGTTTCAACACCGGGGAGCTGTTTTTT. Residues: CASSLDSFNTGELFF. Full variable domain (outside the CDR3, taken from reference TRBV7-2 and TRBJ2-2): GAGVSQSPSNKVTEKGKDVELRCDPISGHTALYWYRQSLGQGLEFLIYFQGNSAPDKSGLPSDRFSAERTGGSVSTLTIQRTQQEDSAVYLCASSLDSFNTGELFFGEGSRLTVL.